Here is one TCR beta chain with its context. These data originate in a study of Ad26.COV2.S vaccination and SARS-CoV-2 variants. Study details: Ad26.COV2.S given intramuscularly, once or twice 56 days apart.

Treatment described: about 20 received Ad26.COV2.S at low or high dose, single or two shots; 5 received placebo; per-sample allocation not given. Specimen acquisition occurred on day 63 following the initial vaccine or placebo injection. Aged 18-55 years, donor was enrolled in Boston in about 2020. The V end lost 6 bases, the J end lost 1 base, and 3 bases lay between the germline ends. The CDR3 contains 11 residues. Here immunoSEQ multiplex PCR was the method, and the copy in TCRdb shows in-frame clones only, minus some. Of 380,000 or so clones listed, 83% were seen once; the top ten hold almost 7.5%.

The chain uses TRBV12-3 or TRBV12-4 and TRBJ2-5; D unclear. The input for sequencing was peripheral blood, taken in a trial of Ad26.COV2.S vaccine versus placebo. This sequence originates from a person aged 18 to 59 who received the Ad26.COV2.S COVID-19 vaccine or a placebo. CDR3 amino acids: CASSSQETQYF. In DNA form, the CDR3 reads TGTGCCAGCAGCTCCCAAGAGACCCAGTACTTC.